These T cell receptor beta chains were read from a single sample in a study of blood T cell repertoires in COVID-19. TCRdb's table, derived via immunoSEQ multiplex PCR, lists solely in-frame clones and lacks some. The table lists a few hundred thousand clones, 90% of them singletons. Sequencing was done on a sample of PBMCs or T cells enriched from blood (not recorded which). Receptor source: a man younger than 35 who had recovered from COVID-19. Both conserved end residues are part of each CDR3. The order of the fields is clone size, J gene, D gene, V gene, CDR3 protein, CDR3 DNA. The D gene is left open where the match is weak. Not every row has a clone size; where given, it reads once, few, many or a size class.

clone size: .
J gene: TRBJ2-1
D gene: .
V gene: TRBV5-1
CDR3 protein: CASGPLRELNEQFF
CDR3 DNA: TGCGCCAGCGGTCCCCTCCGCGAACTAAATGAGCAGTTCTTC

clone size: .
J gene: TRBJ2-6
D gene: TRBD1
V gene: TRBV10-1
CDR3 protein: CARVPGQGAVGANVLTF
CDR3 DNA: TGCGCCAGGGTCCCCGGACAGGGGGCAGTCGGGGCCAACGTCCTGACTTTC

clone size: .
J gene: TRBJ1-5
D gene: .
V gene: TRBV10-1
CDR3 protein: CASSGQVNQPQHF
CDR3 DNA: TGCGCCAGCAGTGGACAGGTAAATCAGCCCCAGCATTTT

clone size: .
J gene: TRBJ1-2
D gene: TRBD1
V gene: TRBV7-9
CDR3 protein: CASSQRDRESLSYGYTF
CDR3 DNA: TGTGCCAGCAGCCAGAGGGACAGGGAATCCCTCTCCTATGGCTACACCTTC

clone size: few
J gene: TRBJ2-5
D gene: .
V gene: TRBV5-1
CDR3 protein: CASSPGVGNQETQYF
CDR3 DNA: TGCGCCAGCAGCCCCGGGGTCGGGAACCAAGAGACCCAGTACTTC

clone size: few
J gene: TRBJ1-3
D gene: .
V gene: TRBV3-1/TRBV3-2
CDR3 protein: CATSGQGSEKEGNTIYF
CDR3 DNA: TGTGCCACCTCTGGTCAGGGCAGCGAAAAAGAGGGAAACACCATATATTTT

clone size: .
J gene: TRBJ2-1
D gene: TRBD1
V gene: TRBV24-1
CDR3 protein: CATSRDSSYNEQFF
CDR3 DNA: TGTGCCACCAGCCGGGACAGCTCCTACAATGAGCAGTTCTTC

clone size: .
J gene: TRBJ2-7
D gene: TRBD1
V gene: TRBV29-1
CDR3 protein: CSVGTGDSYEQYF
CDR3 DNA: TGCAGCGTTGGGACAGGGGACTCCTACGAGCAGTACTTC

clone size: .
J gene: TRBJ2-7
D gene: TRBD1
V gene: TRBV6-1
CDR3 protein: CASSGDWDRNSYEQYF
CDR3 DNA: TGTGCCAGCAGTGGGGACTGGGACAGGAACTCCTACGAGCAGTACTTC

clone size: .
J gene: TRBJ1-1
D gene: TRBD1
V gene: TRBV6-5
CDR3 protein: CASRGTEIFEAFF
CDR3 DNA: TGTGCCAGCAGAGGGACAGAGATTTTTGAAGCTTTCTTT

clone size: .
J gene: TRBJ1-1
D gene: TRBD1
V gene: TRBV3-1/TRBV3-2
CDR3 protein: CASSLRTGMNTEAFF
CDR3 DNA: TGTGCCAGCAGCCTTCGGACAGGGATGAACACTGAAGCTTTCTTT

clone size: .
J gene: TRBJ2-2
D gene: TRBD1
V gene: TRBV27
CDR3 protein: CASSPRQGIGELFF
CDR3 DNA: TGTGCCAGCAGCCCCAGACAGGGAATCGGGGAGCTGTTTTTT

clone size: .
J gene: TRBJ2-1
D gene: .
V gene: TRBV11-1
CDR3 protein: CASSLELMQFF
CDR3 DNA: TGTGCCAGCAGCTTAGAACTAATGCAGTTCTTC

clone size: once
J gene: TRBJ1-3
D gene: .
V gene: TRBV10-3
CDR3 protein: CAISESGGLSVSGNTIYF
CDR3 DNA: TGTGCCATCAGTGAGTCGGGGGGACTCTCCGTCTCTGGAAACACCATATATTTT

clone size: .
J gene: TRBJ1-5
D gene: TRBD1
V gene: TRBV2
CDR3 protein: CASSRTGGRQPQHF
CDR3 DNA: TGTGCCAGCAGTAGGACAGGGGGCAGGCAGCCCCAGCATTTT

clone size: .
J gene: TRBJ2-7
D gene: .
V gene: TRBV3-1/TRBV3-2
CDR3 protein: CASSQDPYRPYEQYF
CDR3 DNA: TGTGCCAGCAGCCAAGATCCTTACAGGCCCTACGAGCAGTACTTC

clone size: once
J gene: TRBJ1-2
D gene: TRBD1
V gene: TRBV6-5
CDR3 protein: CAILSTGEGNYGYTF
CDR3 DNA: TGTGCCATCCTTTCGACAGGGGAGGGCAACTATGGCTACACCTTC

clone size: .
J gene: TRBJ1-1
D gene: TRBD1
V gene: TRBV4-1
CDR3 protein: CASSHGDRGHTEAFF
CDR3 DNA: TGCGCCAGCAGCCATGGAGACAGGGGGCATACTGAAGCTTTCTTT

clone size: .
J gene: TRBJ2-4
D gene: .
V gene: TRBV10-3
CDR3 protein: CAISESVAKNIQYF
CDR3 DNA: TGTGCCATCAGTGAGTCCGTAGCCAAAAACATTCAGTACTTC

clone size: .
J gene: TRBJ1-1
D gene: TRBD1
V gene: TRBV4-1
CDR3 protein: CASSQVRQGEAFF
CDR3 DNA: TGCGCCAGCAGCCAGGTAAGACAGGGTGAAGCTTTCTTT

clone size: .
J gene: TRBJ1-5
D gene: .
V gene: TRBV19
CDR3 protein: CASSPQGQPQHF
CDR3 DNA: TGTGCCAGTAGTCCCCAGGGTCAGCCCCAGCATTTT

clone size: .
J gene: TRBJ1-4
D gene: .
V gene: TRBV15
CDR3 protein: CATSRGEGLANEKLFF
CDR3 DNA: TGTGCCACCAGCAGAGGGGAGGGGTTGGCTAATGAAAAACTGTTTTTT

clone size: .
J gene: TRBJ1-1
D gene: TRBD1
V gene: TRBV28
CDR3 protein: CASSLTGTVGEAFF
CDR3 DNA: TGTGCCAGCAGTTTGACAGGGACCGTCGGTGAAGCTTTCTTT

clone size: .
J gene: TRBJ2-5
D gene: .
V gene: TRBV29-1
CDR3 protein: CSVVSRGETQYF
CDR3 DNA: TGCAGCGTTGTTTCTAGGGGCGAGACCCAGTACTTC

clone size: .
J gene: TRBJ2-7
D gene: .
V gene: TRBV11-2
CDR3 protein: CASSPDRNYEQYF
CDR3 DNA: TGTGCCAGCAGCCCCGACAGAAACTACGAGCAGTACTTC

clone size: .
J gene: TRBJ1-3
D gene: .
V gene: TRBV29-1
CDR3 protein: CSVEGTTGNTIYF
CDR3 DNA: TGCAGCGTTGAGGGTACTACTGGAAACACCATATATTTT

clone size: once
J gene: TRBJ1-2
D gene: TRBD1
V gene: TRBV2
CDR3 protein: CASSPTGAIGYTF
CDR3 DNA: TGTGCCAGCAGTCCCACAGGGGCAATTGGCTACACCTTC

clone size: .
J gene: TRBJ2-7
D gene: .
V gene: TRBV7-2
CDR3 protein: CASSLNRVSYEQYF
CDR3 DNA: TGTGCCAGCAGCTTAAACAGGGTCTCCTACGAGCAGTACTTC

clone size: .
J gene: TRBJ2-5
D gene: TRBD2
V gene: TRBV30
CDR3 protein: CAWSYAGGGETQYF
CDR3 DNA: TGTGCCTGGAGTTACGCGGGAGGGGGAGAGACCCAGTACTTC

clone size: once
J gene: TRBJ1-1
D gene: TRBD1
V gene: TRBV11-2
CDR3 protein: CASSSPDRGMNTEAFF
CDR3 DNA: TGTGCCAGCAGCTCCCCCGACAGGGGCATGAACACTGAAGCTTTCTTT

clone size: few
J gene: TRBJ2-1
D gene: TRBD2
V gene: TRBV7-3
CDR3 protein: CASSPGGGYNEQFF
CDR3 DNA: TGTGCCAGCAGCCCCGGGGGGGGCTACAATGAGCAGTTCTTC

clone size: .
J gene: TRBJ1-2
D gene: .
V gene: TRBV19
CDR3 protein: CASNPTGQGFGYTF
CDR3 DNA: TGTGCCAGTAACCCAACCGGGCAGGGGTTTGGCTACACCTTC

clone size: .
J gene: TRBJ2-7
D gene: TRBD2
V gene: TRBV7-3
CDR3 protein: CASSSMTRAGVYEQYF
CDR3 DNA: TGTGCCAGCAGCTCAATGACTAGAGCGGGGGTATACGAGCAGTACTTC

clone size: .
J gene: TRBJ2-2
D gene: .
V gene: TRBV28
CDR3 protein: CASSRPGPGTGELFF
CDR3 DNA: TGTGCCAGCAGTAGGCCGGGACCAGGGACAGGGGAGCTGTTTTTT

clone size: .
J gene: TRBJ1-1
D gene: TRBD1
V gene: TRBV7-8
CDR3 protein: CASSLAGGGTGTEAFF
CDR3 DNA: TGTGCCAGCAGCTTAGCTGGTGGGGGGACAGGCACTGAAGCTTTCTTT

clone size: .
J gene: TRBJ1-4
D gene: .
V gene: TRBV11-2
CDR3 protein: CASSLGVQPSNEKLFF
CDR3 DNA: TGTGCCAGCAGCTTAGGGGTACAGCCAAGTAATGAAAAACTGTTTTTT

clone size: .
J gene: TRBJ1-6
D gene: .
V gene: TRBV25-1
CDR3 protein: CASSLEGNSPLHF
CDR3 DNA: TGTGCCAGCAGTTTAGAGGGAAATTCACCCCTCCACTTT

clone size: .
J gene: TRBJ1-2
D gene: TRBD1
V gene: TRBV7-6
CDR3 protein: CASSFDRGRGYTF
CDR3 DNA: TGTGCCAGCAGCTTTGACAGGGGGCGAGGCTACACCTTC

clone size: once
J gene: TRBJ1-2
D gene: TRBD1
V gene: TRBV19
CDR3 protein: CASSITGTGGRYNGYTF
CDR3 DNA: TGTGCCAGTAGTATTACCGGGACAGGGGGCCGATACAATGGCTACACCTTC